This TCR beta chain was retrieved from a study of early T cells in non-severe SARS-CoV-2 infection. Looking at the study overall: Sequencing input comprised bulk RNA from unsorted whole blood; chain pairing was not available.

Via MiXCR, TCRdb re-called the 5' RACE reads, giving one row per CDR3 protein. The top ten clones hold about 4.8% of a sample with approximately 73,000 distinct CDR3 sequences, around 11% of them seen once. In its sample, this clonotype was seen a few times. Trimming cost V 4 bases and J 5 bases, with 16 bases left between them. The CDR3 spans 15 residues. Germline CDR1 is LNHDA and CDR2 is SQIVND (reference sequence). The sample was whole blood. This sequence joins TRBV19 and TRBJ2-3; D call uncertain. The source of this sequence is an adult who was a healthcare worker with PCR-confirmed SARS-CoV-2 infection or an uninfected control (not recorded which). CDR3 coding DNA: TGTGCCAGTAGTACTCACATTGAGAGAGGAGATACGCAGTATTTT. It yields the protein CASSTHIERGDTQYF.